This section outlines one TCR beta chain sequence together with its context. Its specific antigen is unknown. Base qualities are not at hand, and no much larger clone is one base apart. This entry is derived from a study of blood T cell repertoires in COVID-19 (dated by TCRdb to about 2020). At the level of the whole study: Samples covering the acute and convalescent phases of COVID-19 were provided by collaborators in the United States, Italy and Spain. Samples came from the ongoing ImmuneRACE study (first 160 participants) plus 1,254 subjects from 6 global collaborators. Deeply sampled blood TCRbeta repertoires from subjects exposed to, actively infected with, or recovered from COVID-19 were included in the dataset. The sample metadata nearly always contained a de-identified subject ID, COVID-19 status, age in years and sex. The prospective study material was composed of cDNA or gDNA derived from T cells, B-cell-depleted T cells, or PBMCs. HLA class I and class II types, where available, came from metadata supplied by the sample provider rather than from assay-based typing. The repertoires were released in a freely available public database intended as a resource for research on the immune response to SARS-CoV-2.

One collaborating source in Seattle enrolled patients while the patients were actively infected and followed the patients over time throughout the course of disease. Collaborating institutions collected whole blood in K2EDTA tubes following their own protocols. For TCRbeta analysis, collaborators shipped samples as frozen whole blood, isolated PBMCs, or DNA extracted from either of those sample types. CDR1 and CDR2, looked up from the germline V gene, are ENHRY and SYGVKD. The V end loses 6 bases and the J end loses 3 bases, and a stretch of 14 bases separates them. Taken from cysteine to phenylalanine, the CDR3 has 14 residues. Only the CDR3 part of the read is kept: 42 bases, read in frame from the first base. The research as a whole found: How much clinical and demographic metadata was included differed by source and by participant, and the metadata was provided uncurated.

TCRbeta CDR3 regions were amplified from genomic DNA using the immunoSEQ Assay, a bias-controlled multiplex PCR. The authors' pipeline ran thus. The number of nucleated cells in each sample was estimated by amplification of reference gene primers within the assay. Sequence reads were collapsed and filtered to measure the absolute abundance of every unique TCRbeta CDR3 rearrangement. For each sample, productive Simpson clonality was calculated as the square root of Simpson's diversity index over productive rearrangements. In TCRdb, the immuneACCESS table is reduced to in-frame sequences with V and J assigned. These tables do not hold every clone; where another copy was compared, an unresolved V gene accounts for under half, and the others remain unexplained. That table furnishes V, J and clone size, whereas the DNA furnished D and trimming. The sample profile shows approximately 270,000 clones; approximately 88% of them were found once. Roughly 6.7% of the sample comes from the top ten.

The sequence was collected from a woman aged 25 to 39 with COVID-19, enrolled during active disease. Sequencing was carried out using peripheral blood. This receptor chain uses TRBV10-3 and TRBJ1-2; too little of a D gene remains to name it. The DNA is TGTGCCATCAGGCAGTTCGGGGAGGACTATGGCTACACCTTC. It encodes CAIRQFGEDYGYTF.